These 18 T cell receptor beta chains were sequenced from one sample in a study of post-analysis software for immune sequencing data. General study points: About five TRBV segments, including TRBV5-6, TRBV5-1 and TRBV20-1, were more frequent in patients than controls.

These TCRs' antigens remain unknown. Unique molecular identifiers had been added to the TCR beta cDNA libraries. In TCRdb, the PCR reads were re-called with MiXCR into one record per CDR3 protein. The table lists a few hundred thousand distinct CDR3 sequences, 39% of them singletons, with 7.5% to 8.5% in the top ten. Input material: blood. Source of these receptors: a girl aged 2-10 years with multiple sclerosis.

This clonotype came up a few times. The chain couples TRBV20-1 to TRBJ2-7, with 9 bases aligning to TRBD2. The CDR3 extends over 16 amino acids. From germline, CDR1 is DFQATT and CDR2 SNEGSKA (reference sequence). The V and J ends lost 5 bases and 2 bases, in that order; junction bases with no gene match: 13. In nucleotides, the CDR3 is TGCAGTGCTTTAACCCCACTAGCGGGCCCTACCTACGAGCAGTACTTC. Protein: CSALTPLAGPTYEQYF.

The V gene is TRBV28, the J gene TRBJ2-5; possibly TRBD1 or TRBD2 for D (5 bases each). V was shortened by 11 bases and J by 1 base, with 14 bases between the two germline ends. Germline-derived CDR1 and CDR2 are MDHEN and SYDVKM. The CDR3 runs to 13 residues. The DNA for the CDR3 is TGTGCCCATCGGGGACGGGTCCAAGAGACCCAGTACTTC. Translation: CAHRGRVQETQYF.

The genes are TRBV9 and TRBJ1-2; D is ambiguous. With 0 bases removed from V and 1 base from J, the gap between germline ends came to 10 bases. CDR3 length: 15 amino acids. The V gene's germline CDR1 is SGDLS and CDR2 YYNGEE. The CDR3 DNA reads TGTGCCAGCAGCGTAGCTCCCGGGATTAACTATGGCTACACCTTC. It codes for CASSVAPGINYGYTF.

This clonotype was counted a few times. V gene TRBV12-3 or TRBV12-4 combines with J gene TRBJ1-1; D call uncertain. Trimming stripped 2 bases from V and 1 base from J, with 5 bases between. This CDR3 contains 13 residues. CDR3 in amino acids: CASSLRQNTEAFF. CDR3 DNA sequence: TGTGCCAGCAGTTTACGTCAGAACACTGAAGCTTTCTTT.

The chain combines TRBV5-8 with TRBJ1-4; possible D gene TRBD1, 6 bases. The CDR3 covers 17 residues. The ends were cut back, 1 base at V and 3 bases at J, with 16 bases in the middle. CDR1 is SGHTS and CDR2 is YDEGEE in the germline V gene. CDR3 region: CASSLFGAGQPNEKLFF. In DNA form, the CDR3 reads TGTGCCAGCAGCTTGTTTGGAGCGGGACAACCTAATGAAAAACTGTTTTTT.

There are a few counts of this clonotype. The CDR3, as DNA: TGTGCCAGCAGTCCAATTCTCGACAGTTCCTACGAGCAGTACTTC. Its translation is CASSPILDSSYEQYF. The J gene is TRBJ2-7, the V gene TRBV28; D possibly corresponds to TRBD1 (5 bases). The ends were cut back, 5 bases at V and 1 base at J, with 15 bases in the middle. Germline V gene lookup returns CDR1 MDHEN and CDR2 SYDVKM. This CDR3 is built from 15 residues. Full variable domain (outside the CDR3, taken from reference TRBV28 and TRBJ2-7): DVKVTQSSRYLVKRTGEKVFLECVQDMDHENMFWYRQDPGLGLRLIYFSYDVKMKEKGDIPEGYSVSREKKERFSLILESASTNQTSMYLCASSPILDSSYEQYFGPGTRLTVT.

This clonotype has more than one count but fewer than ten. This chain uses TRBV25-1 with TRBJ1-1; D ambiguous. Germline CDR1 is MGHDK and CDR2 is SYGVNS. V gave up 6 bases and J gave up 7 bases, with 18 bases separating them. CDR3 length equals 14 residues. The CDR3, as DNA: TGTGCCAGCAGGGGCGTTTTCCGAGGAGGTGAAGCTTTCTTT. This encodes CASRGVFRGGEAFF.

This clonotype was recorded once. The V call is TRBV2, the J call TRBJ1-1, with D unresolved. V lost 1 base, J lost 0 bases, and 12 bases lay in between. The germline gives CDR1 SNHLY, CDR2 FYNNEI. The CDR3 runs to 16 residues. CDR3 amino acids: CASSEVVPGVNTEAFF. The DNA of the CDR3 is TGTGCCAGCAGTGAAGTTGTTCCGGGCGTGAACACTGAAGCTTTCTTT.

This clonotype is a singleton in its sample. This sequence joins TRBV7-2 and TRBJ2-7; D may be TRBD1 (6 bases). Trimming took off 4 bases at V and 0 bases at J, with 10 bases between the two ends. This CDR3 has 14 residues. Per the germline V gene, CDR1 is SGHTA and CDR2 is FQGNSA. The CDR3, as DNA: TGTGCCAGCAGCTCGGACAGTACCTCCTACGAGCAGTACTTC. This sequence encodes CASSSDSTSYEQYF. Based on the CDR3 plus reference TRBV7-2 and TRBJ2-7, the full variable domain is GAGVSQSPSNKVTEKGKDVELRCDPISGHTALYWYRQSLGQGLEFLIYFQGNSAPDKSGLPSDRFSAERTGGSVSTLTIQRTQQEDSAVYLCASSSDSTSYEQYFGPGTRLTVT.

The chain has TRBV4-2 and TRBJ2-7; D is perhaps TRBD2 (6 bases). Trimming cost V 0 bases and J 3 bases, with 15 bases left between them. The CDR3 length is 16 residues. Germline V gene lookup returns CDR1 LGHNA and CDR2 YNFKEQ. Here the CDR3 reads CASSQEGGEVNYEQYF. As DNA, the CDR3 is TGTGCCAGCAGCCAAGAAGGTGGGGAGGTAAACTACGAGCAGTACTTC.

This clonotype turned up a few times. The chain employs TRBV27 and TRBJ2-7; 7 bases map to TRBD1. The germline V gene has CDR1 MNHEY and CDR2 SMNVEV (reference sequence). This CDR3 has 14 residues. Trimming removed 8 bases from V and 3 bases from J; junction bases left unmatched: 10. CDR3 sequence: CASGEGAFGYEQYF. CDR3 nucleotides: TGTGCCAGCGGAGAGGGGGCATTTGGCTACGAGCAGTACTTC.

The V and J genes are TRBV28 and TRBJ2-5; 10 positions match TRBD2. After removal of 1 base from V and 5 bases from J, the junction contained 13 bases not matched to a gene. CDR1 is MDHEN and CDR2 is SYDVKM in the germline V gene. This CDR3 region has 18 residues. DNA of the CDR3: TGTGCCAGCAGTTTATTACGGCCTAGCGGGAGCCCCCGGGAGACCCAGTACTTC. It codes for CASSLLRPSGSPRETQYF.

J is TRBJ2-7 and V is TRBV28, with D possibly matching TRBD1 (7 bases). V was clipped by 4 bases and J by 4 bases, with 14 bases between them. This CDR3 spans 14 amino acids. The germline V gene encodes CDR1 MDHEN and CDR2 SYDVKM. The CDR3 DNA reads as TGTGCCAGCAGTTCCAGGGGGAGGAGGTACGAGCAGTACTTC. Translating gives CASSSRGRRYEQYF.

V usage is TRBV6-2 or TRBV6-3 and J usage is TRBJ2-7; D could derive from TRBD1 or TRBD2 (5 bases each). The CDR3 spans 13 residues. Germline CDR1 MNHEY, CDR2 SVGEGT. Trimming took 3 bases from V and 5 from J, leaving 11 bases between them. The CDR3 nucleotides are TGTGCCAGCAGTTATAAGTTGGGACACGAGCAGTACTTC. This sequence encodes CASSYKLGHEQYF.

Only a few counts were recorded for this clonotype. The CDR3 nucleotides read TGTGCCAGCAGTTTATGGGCAGGGGGCGCTGGCTACGAGCAGTACTTC. Its translation: CASSLWAGGAGYEQYF. The V and J genes are TRBV12-3 or TRBV12-4 and TRBJ2-4; 8 bases agree with TRBD1. The DNA end favors TRBJ2-7, so the J call may be wrong. The CDR3 extends over 16 amino acids.

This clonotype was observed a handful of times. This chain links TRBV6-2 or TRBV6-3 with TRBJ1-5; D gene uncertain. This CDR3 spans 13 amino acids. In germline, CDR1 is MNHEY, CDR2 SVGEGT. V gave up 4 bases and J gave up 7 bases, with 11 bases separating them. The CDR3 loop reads CASSFTAGQPQHF. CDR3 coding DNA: TGTGCCAGCAGTTTTACAGCTGGACAGCCCCAGCATTTT.

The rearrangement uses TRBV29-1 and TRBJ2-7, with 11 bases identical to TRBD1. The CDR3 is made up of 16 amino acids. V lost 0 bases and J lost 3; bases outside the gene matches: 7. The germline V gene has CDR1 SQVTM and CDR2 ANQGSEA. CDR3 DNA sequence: TGCAGCGTTGAAGATATGGGACAGGGGGTGGGCTACGAGCAGTACTTC. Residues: CSVEDMGQGVGYEQYF.

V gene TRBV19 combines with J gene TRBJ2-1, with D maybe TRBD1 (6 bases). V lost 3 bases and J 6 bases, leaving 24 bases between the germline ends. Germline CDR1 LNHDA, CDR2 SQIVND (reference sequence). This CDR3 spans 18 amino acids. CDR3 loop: CASSIRVGPTEGGNEQFF. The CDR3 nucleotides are TGTGCCAGTAGTATTCGGGTTGGTCCGACCGAAGGGGGCAATGAGCAGTTCTTC.